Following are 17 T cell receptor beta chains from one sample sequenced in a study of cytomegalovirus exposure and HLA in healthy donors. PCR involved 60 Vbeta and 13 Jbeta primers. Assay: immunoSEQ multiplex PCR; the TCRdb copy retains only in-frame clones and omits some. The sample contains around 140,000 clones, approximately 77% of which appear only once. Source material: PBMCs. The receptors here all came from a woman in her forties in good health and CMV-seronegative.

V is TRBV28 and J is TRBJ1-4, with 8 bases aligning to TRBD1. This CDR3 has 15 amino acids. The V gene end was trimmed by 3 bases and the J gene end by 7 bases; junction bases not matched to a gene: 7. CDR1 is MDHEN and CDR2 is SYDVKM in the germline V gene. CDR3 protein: CASSLRTGMGEKLFF. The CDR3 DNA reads TGTGCCAGCAGTTTGAGGACAGGGATGGGTGAAAAACTGTTTTTT.

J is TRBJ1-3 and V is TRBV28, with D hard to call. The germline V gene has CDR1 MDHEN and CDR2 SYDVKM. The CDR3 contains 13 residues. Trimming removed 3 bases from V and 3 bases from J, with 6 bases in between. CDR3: CASSLPSGNTIYF. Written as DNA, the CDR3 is TGTGCCAGCAGTTTGCCCAGTGGAAACACCATATATTTT.

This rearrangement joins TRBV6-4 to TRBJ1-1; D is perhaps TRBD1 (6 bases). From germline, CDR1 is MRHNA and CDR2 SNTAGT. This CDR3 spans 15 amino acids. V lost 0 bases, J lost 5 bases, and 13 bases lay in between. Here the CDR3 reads CASSDSSRGRTEAFF. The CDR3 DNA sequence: TGTGCCAGCAGTGACTCTAGCAGGGGTCGGACTGAAGCTTTCTTT.

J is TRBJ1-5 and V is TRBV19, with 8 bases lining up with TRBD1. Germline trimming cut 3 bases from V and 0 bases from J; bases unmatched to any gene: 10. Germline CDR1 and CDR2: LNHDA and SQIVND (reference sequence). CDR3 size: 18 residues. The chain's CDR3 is CASSISGQAFYSNQPQHF. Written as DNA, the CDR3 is TGTGCCAGTAGTATTTCGGGACAGGCGTTCTATAGCAATCAGCCCCAGCATTTT.

The CDR3 region is CASSVGQGNTIYF. DNA for the CDR3: TGTGCCAGCAGCGTAGGGCAAGGAAACACCATATATTTT. The rearrangement uses TRBV9 and TRBJ1-3; D not certain. The ends were cut back, 0 bases at V and 4 bases at J, with 5 bases in the middle. This CDR3 contains 13 residues. Germline loops: CDR1 SGDLS, CDR2 YYNGEE.

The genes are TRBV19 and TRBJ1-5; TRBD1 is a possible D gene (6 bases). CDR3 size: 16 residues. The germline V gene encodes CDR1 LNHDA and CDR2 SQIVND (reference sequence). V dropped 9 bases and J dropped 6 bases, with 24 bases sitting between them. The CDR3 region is CASHPSPGEVSQPQHF. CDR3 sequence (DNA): TGTGCCAGCCACCCCAGTCCAGGGGAAGTAAGTCAGCCCCAGCATTTT. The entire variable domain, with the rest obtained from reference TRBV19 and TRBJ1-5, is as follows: DGGITQSPKYLFRKEGQNVTLSCEQNLNHDAMYWYRQDPGQGLRLIYYSQIVNDFQKGDIAEGYSVSREKKESFPLTVTSAQKNPTAFYLCASHPSPGEVSQPQHFGDGTRLSIL.

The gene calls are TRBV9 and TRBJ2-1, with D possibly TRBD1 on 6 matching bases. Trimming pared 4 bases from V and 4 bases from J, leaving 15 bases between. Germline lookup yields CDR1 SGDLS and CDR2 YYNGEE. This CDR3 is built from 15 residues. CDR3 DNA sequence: TGTGCCAGCAGCCCGTCGACAGGAGCATACAATGAGCAGTTCTTC. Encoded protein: CASSPSTGAYNEQFF.

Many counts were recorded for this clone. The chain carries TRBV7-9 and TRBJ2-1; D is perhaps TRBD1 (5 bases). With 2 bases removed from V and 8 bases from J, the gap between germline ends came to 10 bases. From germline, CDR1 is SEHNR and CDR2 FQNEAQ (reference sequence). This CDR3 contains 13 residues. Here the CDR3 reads CASSLTQGYEQFF. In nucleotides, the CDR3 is TGTGCCAGCAGCTTAACCCAGGGCTATGAGCAGTTCTTC.

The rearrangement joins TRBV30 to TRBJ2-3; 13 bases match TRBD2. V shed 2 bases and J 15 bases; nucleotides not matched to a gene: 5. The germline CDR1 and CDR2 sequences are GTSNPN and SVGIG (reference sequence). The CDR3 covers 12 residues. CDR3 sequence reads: CAWSWTSGGTYF. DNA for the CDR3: TGTGCCTGGAGTTGGACTAGCGGGGGAACTTATTTT. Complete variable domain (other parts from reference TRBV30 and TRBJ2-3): SQTIHQWPATLVQPVGSPLSLECTVEGTSNPNLYWYRQAAGRGLQLLFYSVGIGQISSEVPQNLSASRPQDRQFILSSKKLLLSDSGFYLCAWSWTSGGTYFGPGTRLTVL.

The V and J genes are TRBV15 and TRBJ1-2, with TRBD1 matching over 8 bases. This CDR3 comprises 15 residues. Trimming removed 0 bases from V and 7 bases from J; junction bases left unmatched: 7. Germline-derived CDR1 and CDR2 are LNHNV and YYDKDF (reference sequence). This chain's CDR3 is CATSRDLTGDRGYTF. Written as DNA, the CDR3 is TGTGCCACCAGCAGAGATTTGACAGGGGATCGTGGCTACACCTTC.

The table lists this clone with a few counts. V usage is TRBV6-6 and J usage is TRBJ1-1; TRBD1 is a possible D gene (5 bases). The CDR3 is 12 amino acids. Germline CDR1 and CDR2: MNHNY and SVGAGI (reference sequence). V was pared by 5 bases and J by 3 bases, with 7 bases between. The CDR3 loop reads CASSRRDTEAFF. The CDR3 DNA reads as TGTGCCAGCAGTCGCAGGGACACTGAAGCTTTCTTT.

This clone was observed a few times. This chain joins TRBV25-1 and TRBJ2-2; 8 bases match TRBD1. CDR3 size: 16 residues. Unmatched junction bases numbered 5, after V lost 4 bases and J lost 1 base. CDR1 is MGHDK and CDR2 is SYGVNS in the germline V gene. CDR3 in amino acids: CASSVDRGLNTGELFF. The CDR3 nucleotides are TGTGCCAGCAGTGTCGACAGGGGATTGAACACCGGGGAGCTGTTTTTT.

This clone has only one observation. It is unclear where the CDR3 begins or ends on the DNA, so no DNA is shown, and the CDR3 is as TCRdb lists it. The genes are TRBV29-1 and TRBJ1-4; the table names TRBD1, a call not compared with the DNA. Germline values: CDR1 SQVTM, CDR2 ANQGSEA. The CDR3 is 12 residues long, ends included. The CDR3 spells CSILVLGEKLFF.

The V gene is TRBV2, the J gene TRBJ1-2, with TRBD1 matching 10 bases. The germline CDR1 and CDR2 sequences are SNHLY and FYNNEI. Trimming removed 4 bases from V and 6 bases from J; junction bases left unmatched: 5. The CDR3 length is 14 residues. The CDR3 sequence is CASSVLGTGDGYTF. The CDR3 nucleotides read TGTGCCAGCAGTGTTTTGGGGACAGGGGATGGCTACACCTTC.

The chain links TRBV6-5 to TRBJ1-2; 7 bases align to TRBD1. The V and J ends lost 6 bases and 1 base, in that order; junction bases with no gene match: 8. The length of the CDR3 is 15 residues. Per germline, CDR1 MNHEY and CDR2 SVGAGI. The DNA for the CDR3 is TGTGCCAGCAGCGCTAGACAGGGAATTAACTATGGCTACACCTTC. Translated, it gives CASSARQGINYGYTF.

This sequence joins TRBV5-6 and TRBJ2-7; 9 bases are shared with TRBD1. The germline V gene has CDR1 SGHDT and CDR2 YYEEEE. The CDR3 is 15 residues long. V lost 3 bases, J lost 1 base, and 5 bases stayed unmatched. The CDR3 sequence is CASSYGTGRSYEQYF. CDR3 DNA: TGTGCCAGCAGCTACGGGACAGGGCGGTCCTACGAGCAGTACTTC.

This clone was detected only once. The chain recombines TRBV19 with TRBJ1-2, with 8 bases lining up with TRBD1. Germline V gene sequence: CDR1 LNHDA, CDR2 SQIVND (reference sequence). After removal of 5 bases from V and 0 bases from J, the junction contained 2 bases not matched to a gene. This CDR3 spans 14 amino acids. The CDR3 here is CASSRDRSNYGYTF. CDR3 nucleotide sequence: TGTGCCAGTAGTCGGGACAGGTCTAACTATGGCTACACCTTC. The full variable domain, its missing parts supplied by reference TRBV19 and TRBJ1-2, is DGGITQSPKYLFRKEGQNVTLSCEQNLNHDAMYWYRQDPGQGLRLIYYSQIVNDFQKGDIAEGYSVSREKKESFPLTVTSAQKNPTAFYLCASSRDRSNYGYTFGSGTRLTVV.